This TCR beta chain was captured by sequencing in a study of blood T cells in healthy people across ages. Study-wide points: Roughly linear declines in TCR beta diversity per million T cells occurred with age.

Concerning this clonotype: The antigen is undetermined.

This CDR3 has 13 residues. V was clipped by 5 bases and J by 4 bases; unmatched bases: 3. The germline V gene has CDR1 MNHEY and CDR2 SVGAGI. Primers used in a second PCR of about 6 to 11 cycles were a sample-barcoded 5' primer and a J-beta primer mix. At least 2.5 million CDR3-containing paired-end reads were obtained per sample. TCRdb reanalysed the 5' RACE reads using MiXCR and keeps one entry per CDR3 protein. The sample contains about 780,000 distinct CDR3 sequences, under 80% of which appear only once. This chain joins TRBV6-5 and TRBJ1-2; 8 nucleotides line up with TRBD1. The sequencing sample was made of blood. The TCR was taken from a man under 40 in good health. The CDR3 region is CASSQDRAYGYTF. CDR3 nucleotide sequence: TGTGCCAGCAGTCAGGACAGGGCCTATGGCTACACCTTC.